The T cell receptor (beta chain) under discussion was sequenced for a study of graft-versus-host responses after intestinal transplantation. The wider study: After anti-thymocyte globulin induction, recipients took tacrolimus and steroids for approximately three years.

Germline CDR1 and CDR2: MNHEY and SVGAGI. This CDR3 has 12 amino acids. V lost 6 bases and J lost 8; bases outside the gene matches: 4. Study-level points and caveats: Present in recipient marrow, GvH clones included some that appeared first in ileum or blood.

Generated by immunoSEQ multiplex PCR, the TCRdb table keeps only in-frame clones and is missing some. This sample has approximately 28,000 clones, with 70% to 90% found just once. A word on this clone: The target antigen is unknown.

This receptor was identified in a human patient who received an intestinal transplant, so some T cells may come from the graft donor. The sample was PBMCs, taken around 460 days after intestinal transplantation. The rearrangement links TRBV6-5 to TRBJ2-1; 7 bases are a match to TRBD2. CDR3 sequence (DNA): TGTGCCAGCAGCCGTACTAGCGATGAGCAGTTCTTC. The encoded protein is CASSRTSDEQFF.